Listed below are T cell receptor beta chains from one sample, sequenced in a study of patients and donors after allogeneic stem cell transplantation. TCRdb used MiXCR to reprocess the RT-PCR reads, holding one entry per CDR3 protein. The sample lists approximately 200,000 distinct CDR3 sequences; 13% to 15% were seen once. The source material was blood, either unsorted or a sorted T cell fraction (not recorded which). These receptors originate from a human donor who was either an allogeneic HSCT recipient or a stem cell or donor lymphocyte infusion donor (not recorded which). It is not recorded whose cells these are; they may come from a transplant donor. Each CDR3 is given with its conserved first and last residue. The D gene is left open where the match is weak. Some rows mark clone size as missing; the rest say once, few, many or name a class of expanded clone.

d_call: TRBD1; j_call: TRBJ1-4; clone_size: .; v_call: TRBV2; cdr3_aa: CASSEAGQGVMFF; cdr3_nt: TGTGCCAGCAGTGAAGCCGGACAGGGGGTTATGTTTTTT
d_call: TRBD1; j_call: TRBJ1-1; clone_size: few; v_call: TRBV5-1; cdr3_aa: CASSFTDRAAEAFF; cdr3_nt: TGCGCCAGCAGCTTCACCGACAGGGCTGCTGAAGCTTTCTTT
d_call: .; j_call: TRBJ1-2; clone_size: few; v_call: TRBV29-1; cdr3_aa: CSVGGGIRGYTF; cdr3_nt: TGCAGCGTAGGCGGGGGGATACGGGGCTACACCTTC
d_call: .; j_call: TRBJ2-2; clone_size: .; v_call: TRBV27; cdr3_aa: CASSFRRGAGELFF; cdr3_nt: TGTGCCAGCAGTTTCCGGAGGGGGGCCGGGGAGCTGTTTTTT
d_call: .; j_call: TRBJ1-1; clone_size: few; v_call: TRBV4-3; cdr3_aa: CASSGRRGSTEAFF; cdr3_nt: TGCGCCAGCAGCGGAAGGCGGGGAAGCACTGAAGCTTTCTTT
d_call: .; j_call: TRBJ1-5; clone_size: few; v_call: TRBV6-2/TRBV6-3; cdr3_aa: CASTRVGTRRQPQHF; cdr3_nt: TGTGCCAGCACGAGGGTGGGGACAAGACGGCAGCCCCAGCATTTT
d_call: .; j_call: TRBJ2-7; clone_size: .; v_call: TRBV30; cdr3_aa: CAWSVSLGYYEQYF; cdr3_nt: TGTGCCTGGAGTGTATCTCTAGGTTACTACGAGCAGTACTTC
d_call: .; j_call: TRBJ2-2; clone_size: .; v_call: TRBV30; cdr3_aa: CAWSGDPRSGELFF; cdr3_nt: TGTGCCTGGAGTGGGGACCCCCGGAGCGGGGAGCTGTTTTTT
d_call: TRBD2; j_call: TRBJ2-1; clone_size: .; v_call: TRBV14; cdr3_aa: CASSRELNTRAGPLGEQFF; cdr3_nt: TGTGCCAGCAGCCGAGAACTCAATACTAGAGCGGGACCTCTAGGTGAGCAGTTCTTC
d_call: .; j_call: TRBJ1-6; clone_size: few; v_call: TRBV9; cdr3_aa: CASSVGVGLSPLHF; cdr3_nt: TGTGCCAGCAGCGTAGGGGTAGGACTTTCACCCCTCCACTTT
d_call: .; j_call: TRBJ1-1; clone_size: .; v_call: TRBV7-8; cdr3_aa: CASSLAGGDGTEAFF; cdr3_nt: TGTGCCAGCAGCTTAGCGGGGGGGGACGGCACTGAAGCTTTCTTT
d_call: .; j_call: TRBJ2-2; clone_size: many; v_call: TRBV30; cdr3_aa: CASGGHGELFF; cdr3_nt: TGTGCCTCTGGGGGCCACGGGGAGCTGTTTTTT
d_call: .; j_call: TRBJ2-1; clone_size: few; v_call: TRBV5-4; cdr3_aa: CASSPPGTGDNHNEQFF; cdr3_nt: TGTGCCAGCAGCCCTCCCGGCACGGGAGATAACCACAATGAGCAGTTCTTC
d_call: .; j_call: TRBJ2-7; clone_size: few; v_call: TRBV15; cdr3_aa: CATSLAESEQYF; cdr3_nt: TGTGCCACCAGCCTTGCAGAATCCGAGCAGTACTTC
d_call: .; j_call: TRBJ1-5; clone_size: .; v_call: TRBV2; cdr3_aa: CASSPTSAAGQPQHF; cdr3_nt: TGTGCCAGCAGCCCCACCAGTGCGGCAGGTCAGCCCCAGCATTTT
d_call: .; j_call: TRBJ1-6; clone_size: many; v_call: TRBV6-5; cdr3_aa: CASSYKKESPLHF; cdr3_nt: TGTGCCAGCAGTTATAAAAAAGAGTCACCCCTCCACTTT
d_call: TRBD1; j_call: TRBJ2-7; clone_size: few; v_call: TRBV2; cdr3_aa: CASSDPGFSDRDEQYF; cdr3_nt: TGTGCCAGCAGTGATCCCGGATTCTCGGACAGGGACGAGCAGTACTTC
d_call: TRBD2; j_call: TRBJ2-5; clone_size: many; v_call: TRBV4-2; cdr3_aa: CASSQDGGGGAGVETQYF; cdr3_nt: TGTGCCAGCAGCCAAGATGGTGGCGGGGGGGCCGGGGTAGAGACCCAGTACTTC
d_call: TRBD2; j_call: TRBJ2-5; clone_size: many; v_call: TRBV13; cdr3_aa: CASSLGTGGSETQYF; cdr3_nt: TGTGCCAGCAGCTTAGGGACGGGCGGGAGTGAGACCCAGTACTTC
d_call: TRBD2; j_call: TRBJ2-3; clone_size: few; v_call: TRBV7-3; cdr3_aa: CASSLTGRGGPDTQYF; cdr3_nt: TGTGCCAGCAGCTTAACGGGGCGGGGGGGCCCAGATACGCAGTATTTT
d_call: TRBD2; j_call: TRBJ2-5; clone_size: many; v_call: TRBV5-1; cdr3_aa: CASSLGSGGQETQYF; cdr3_nt: TGCGCCAGCAGCTTGGGTTCGGGGGGCCAAGAGACCCAGTACTTC
d_call: .; j_call: TRBJ2-7; clone_size: .; v_call: TRBV7-2; cdr3_aa: CASSLVAGQMREQYF; cdr3_nt: TGTGCCAGCAGCTTAGTCGCAGGACAGATGCGAGAGCAGTACTTC
d_call: .; j_call: TRBJ1-1; clone_size: .; v_call: TRBV15; cdr3_aa: CATSRDSAVWGQRTEAFF; cdr3_nt: TGTGCCACCAGCAGAGATTCGGCAGTGTGGGGTCAGAGGACTGAAGCTTTCTTT
d_call: .; j_call: TRBJ2-7; clone_size: .; v_call: TRBV5-6; cdr3_aa: CASSFRVLGGSYEQYF; cdr3_nt: TGTGCCAGCAGCTTCCGTGTTTTGGGGGGATCCTACGAGCAGTACTTC
d_call: .; j_call: TRBJ1-1; clone_size: many; v_call: TRBV4-3; cdr3_aa: CASSQAPRNTEAFF; cdr3_nt: TGCGCCAGCAGCCAAGCGCCGAGGAACACTGAAGCTTTCTTT